The clone carrying this TCR beta chain has just a few counts. The antigen is not known. This record belongs to a study of beta chain features in type 1 diabetes. Germline-derived CDR1 and CDR2 are SGHTA and FQGNSA. The CDR3 consists of 16 residues. The V segment lost 1 base and the J segment 6 bases; nucleotides outside the gene matches: 6. The whole isolated RNA underwent reverse transcription, so sequencing captured expressed TCRB transcripts. Assay: immunoSEQ multiplex PCR; the TCRdb copy retains only in-frame clones and omits some. The sample lists some 370,000 clones; about 10% were seen once. Whole-study findings and limits: Shorter templates may be favored by PCR, equally so in patients and controls. In comparison with healthy donors, patients had naive, central memory and Treg TCRB repertoires that appeared more similar. A pattern of fewer insertions and more deletions at VDJ junctions was seen in type 1 diabetes patients. Shorter TCRB CDR3s, moderately but significantly so, were found in Type 1 diabetes patients in all four CD4+ subsets.

The source of this sequence is a man aged 30 to 39 with type 1 diabetes. The rearrangement uses TRBV7-2 and TRBJ2-3, with 11 nucleotides matching TRBD1. The sample comprised central memory CD4+ T cells from blood. In DNA, the CDR3 is TGTGCCAGCAGCTTAGACGGACAGGGGGCATGGGATACGCAGTATTTT. This sequence encodes CASSLDGQGAWDTQYF.